Each of the 5 T cell receptor beta chains below was sequenced from the same sample in a study of CD8 T cells in Susac syndrome. Reverse transcription of 0.5 to 1 ug RNA was performed with random hexamers. MiXCR was run by TCRdb on the immunoSEQ multiplex PCR reads, yielding one entry per CDR3 protein. The data show roughly 150,000 distinct CDR3 sequences, around 95% seen once. Sequencing used CD8+ T cells from PBMCs. Source of these receptors: a human donor with multiple sclerosis.

The genes are TRBV29-1 and TRBJ2-7; tentatively, D is TRBD1 or TRBD2 (6 bases each). This CDR3 is 14 amino acids long. V was trimmed by 3 bases and J by 2 bases, leaving 14 bases between them. Germline values: CDR1 SQVTM, CDR2 ANQGSEA. As DNA, the CDR3 is TGCAGCGTTGAGTTCAGGGGAGGCACCTACGAGCAGTACTTC. Protein product: CSVEFRGGTYEQYF.

The V and J genes are TRBV19 and TRBJ2-5; TRBD1 or TRBD2 may be the D gene (5 bases each). Germline lookup yields CDR1 LNHDA and CDR2 SQIVND (reference sequence). The CDR3 has 15 amino acids. V lost 6 bases, J lost 2 bases, and 16 bases lay in between. In DNA, the CDR3 is TGTGCCAGTAGCGATTGGGGGACGGGGCAAGAGACCCAGTACTTC. Translating gives CASSDWGTGQETQYF.

This clonotype has only one observation. The rearrangement joins TRBV12-3 or TRBV12-4 to TRBJ2-7; a weak D match, TRBD1 (7 bases). Trimming shortened V by 6 bases and J by 6 bases, and 24 bases separated the two germline ends. The CDR3 is 16 amino acids. The CDR3 DNA follows: TGTGCCAGCAGCCATGCAGGGGGGACCGATATTGGCGAGCAGTACTTC. Protein sequence: CASSHAGGTDIGEQYF.

The CDR3 region is CSARTPGRSNYGYTF. The CDR3 DNA sequence: TGCAGTGCTAGAACACCGGGACGGAGTAACTATGGCTACACCTTC. V is TRBV20-1 and J is TRBJ1-2; D is possibly TRBD1 (5 bases). V shed 2 bases and J shed 1 base, with 14 bases lying between them. This CDR3 is 15 amino acids long. Germline assignment: CDR1 DFQATT and CDR2 SNEGSKA (reference sequence).

V and J are TRBV7-9 and TRBJ2-1; 7 bases agree with TRBD1. CDR3 length: 17 amino acids. Germline V lookup: CDR1 SEHNR, CDR2 FQNEAQ (reference sequence). J gave up 5 bases and V 1 base, and 11 bases lay outside the gene matches. The CDR3 here is CASSLVPGQKTNNEQFF. CDR3 nucleotides: TGTGCCAGCAGCTTAGTTCCGGGACAGAAAACGAACAATGAGCAGTTCTTC.